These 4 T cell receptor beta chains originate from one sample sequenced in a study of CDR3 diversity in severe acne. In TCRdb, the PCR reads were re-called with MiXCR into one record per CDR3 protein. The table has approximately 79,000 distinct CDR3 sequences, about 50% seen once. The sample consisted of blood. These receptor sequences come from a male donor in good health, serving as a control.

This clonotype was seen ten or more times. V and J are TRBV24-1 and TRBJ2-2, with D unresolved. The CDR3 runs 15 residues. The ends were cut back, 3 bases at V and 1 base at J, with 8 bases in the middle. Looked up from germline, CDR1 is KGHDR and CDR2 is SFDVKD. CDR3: CATSDPVLNTGELFF. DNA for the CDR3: TGTGCCACCAGTGATCCGGTTCTGAACACCGGGGAGCTGTTTTTT.

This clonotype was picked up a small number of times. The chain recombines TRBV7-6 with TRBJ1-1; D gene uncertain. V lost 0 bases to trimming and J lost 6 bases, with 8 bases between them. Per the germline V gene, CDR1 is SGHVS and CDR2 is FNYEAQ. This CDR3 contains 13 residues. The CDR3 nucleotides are TGTGCCAGCAGCTTAGCAGAATCCGCTGAAGCTTTCTTT. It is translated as CASSLAESAEAFF.

CDR3 in amino acids: CSGTSDQETQYF. CDR3 DNA: TGCAGCGGAACTAGCGATCAAGAGACCCAGTACTTC. The chain combines TRBV29-1 with TRBJ2-5, with 7 nucleotides matching TRBD2. J was trimmed by 2 bases and V by 7 bases; bases with no gene match: 4. This CDR3 has 12 residues. Germline V gene data show CDR1 as SQVTM and CDR2 as ANQGSEA.

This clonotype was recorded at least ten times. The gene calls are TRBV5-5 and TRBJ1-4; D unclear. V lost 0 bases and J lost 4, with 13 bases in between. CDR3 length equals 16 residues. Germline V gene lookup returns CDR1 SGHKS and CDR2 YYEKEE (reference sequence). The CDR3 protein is CASSLVTPNDNEKLFF. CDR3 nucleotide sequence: TGTGCCAGCAGCTTGGTGACCCCTAATGATAATGAAAAACTGTTTTTT.